These 15 T cell receptor beta chains were all obtained from the same sample, sequenced in a study of T cell changes during pregnancy in multiple sclerosis (dated by TCRdb to about 2019). Library preparation was by the immunoSEQ multiplex PCR assay. The clones in this table, taken by TCRdb from immuneACCESS, are in-frame only. Not every clone is retained; where verified, under half of the shortfall comes from an unresolved V gene, and the cause of the rest is unknown. The sample profile shows fewer than 65,000 clones; approximately 90% of them were found once. In total, the top ten clones hold approximately 0.39% of the sample. The input for sequencing was CD4+ T cells from peripheral blood mononuclear cells, taken after pregnancy. The receptors come from a female donor with multiple sclerosis, enrolled in a pregnancy study.

The J gene is TRBJ2-6, the V gene TRBV7-9; D gene ambiguous. V was shortened by 1 base and J by 9 bases, with 4 bases between the two germline ends. The CDR3 covers 12 residues. The V gene's germline CDR1 is SEHNR and CDR2 FQNEAQ (reference sequence). For the CDR3, the DNA is TGTGCCAGCAGCTTAGAACTCAACGTCCTGACTTTC. Its protein product is CASSLELNVLTF.

The V call is TRBV7-6, the J call TRBJ1-6, with 8 bases fitting TRBD1. This CDR3 has 16 amino acids. Germline lookup yields CDR1 SGHVS and CDR2 FNYEAQ. With 1 base clipped from V and 7 bases from J, the junction kept 6 bases outside the gene matches. CDR3 region: CASSLGVGTGNSPLHF. The CDR3 region has the DNA TGTGCCAGCAGCTTAGGAGTCGGGACAGGCAATTCACCCCTCCACTTT.

The chain employs TRBV6-5 and TRBJ2-1; TRBD2 agrees at 8 bases. Per the germline V gene, CDR1 is MNHEY and CDR2 is SVGAGI. V lost 6 bases to trimming and J lost 4 bases; unmatched junction nucleotides: 8. The CDR3 runs 15 residues. CDR3 bases: TGTGCCAGCAGGGGGGGACTAGGGGATTACAATGAGCAGTTCTTC. The encoded protein is CASRGGLGDYNEQFF.

The rearrangement links TRBV6-1 to TRBJ1-5; TRBD1 matches 8 bases. Germline CDR1 is MNHNS and CDR2 is SASEGT. The CDR3 length is 14 residues. The V segment lost 3 bases and the J segment 6 bases; nucleotides outside the gene matches: 4. The CDR3 is CASSDPGGFQPQHF. The CDR3 DNA sequence: TGTGCCAGCAGTGACCCAGGGGGCTTTCAGCCCCAGCATTTT.

This clone has just one count. This chain connects TRBV5-6 to TRBJ2-1; maybe TRBD1 (5 bases). The germline V gene encodes CDR1 SGHDT and CDR2 YYEEEE. The CDR3 sequence is 14 residues long. Trimming took off 4 bases at V and 7 bases at J, with 15 bases between the two ends. The CDR3 loop reads CASSRQGVLNEQFF. The CDR3 DNA is TGTGCCAGCAGCCGTCAAGGGGTCCTGAATGAGCAGTTCTTC.

As for this clone: The sample carries other DNA sequences with the same CDR3. The rearrangement joins TRBV2 to TRBJ2-1, with D tentatively TRBD1 (6 bases). The CDR3 covers 15 residues. CDR1 is SNHLY, CDR2 FYNNEI, per germline. Trimming pared 3 bases from V and 0 bases from J, leaving 9 bases between. The CDR3 DNA sequence: TGTGCCAGCAGTGATAGGGGGAGCTCCTACAATGAGCAGTTCTTC. Translated: CASSDRGSSYNEQFF.

The chain combines TRBV6-6 with TRBJ2-7; 13 bases map to TRBD2. Trimming took 6 bases from V and 0 from J; bases not matched to a gene: 2. Germline CDR1 and CDR2: MNHNY and SVGAGI (reference sequence). This CDR3 is 15 amino acids long. CDR3 protein: CASSRTSGSSYEQYF. CDR3 in DNA: TGTGCCAGCAGCCGGACTAGCGGGAGCTCCTACGAGCAGTACTTC.

The chain carries TRBV7-2 and TRBJ2-1; 13 nucleotides line up with TRBD2. V gave up 5 bases and J gave up 7 bases; unmatched junction bases: 2. Germline CDR1 reads SGHTA; CDR2 reads FQGNSA. The length of the CDR3 is 14 residues. The CDR3: CASSRTSGSNEQFF. DNA for the CDR3: TGTGCCAGCAGCCGGACTAGCGGGAGTAATGAGCAGTTCTTC.

This clone came up once. The chain recombines TRBV30 with TRBJ2-1; TRBD2 might be the D (5 bases). The CDR3 has 14 amino acids. From germline, CDR1 is GTSNPN and CDR2 SVGIG (reference sequence). V lost 3 bases to trimming and J lost 6 bases, with 15 bases between them. CDR3 nucleotides: TGTGCCTGGAGAAGGGAGCGGCGAGTCAATGAGCAGTTCTTC. It codes for CAWRRERRVNEQFF. The complete variable domain, with remaining parts taken from reference TRBV30 and TRBJ2-1, reads SQTIHQWPATLVQPVGSPLSLECTVEGTSNPNLYWYRQAAGRGLQLLFYSVGIGQISSEVPQNLSASRPQDRQFILSSKKLLLSDSGFYLCAWRRERRVNEQFFGPGTRLTVL.

The rearrangement links TRBV29-1 to TRBJ1-2, with 7 nucleotides matching TRBD1. The CDR3 runs 12 residues. J lost 5 bases, V lost 8 bases, and 8 bases had no gene match. CDR1 SQVTM and CDR2 ANQGSEA come from the germline V gene. The CDR3 sequence is CSHRTGQYGYTF. CDR3 bases: TGCAGCCATAGGACAGGACAGTATGGCTACACCTTC.

V and J are TRBV2 and TRBJ2-7; tentatively, D is TRBD1 (7 bases). V lost 6 bases to trimming and J lost 4 bases, with 19 bases between them. The CDR3 is made up of 15 amino acids. Per germline, CDR1 SNHLY and CDR2 FYNNEI. CDR3 region: CASRAQGGGGYEQYF. The CDR3 coding sequence is TGTGCCAGCAGAGCTCAGGGGGGAGGTGGTTACGAGCAGTACTTC.

The chain uses TRBV5-1 and TRBJ1-2; the match to TRBD1 covers 8 bases. Germline CDR1 SGHRS, CDR2 YFSETQ. Trimming cost V 2 bases and J 2 bases; bases outside gene matches: 14. This CDR3 is built from 18 residues. CDR3 amino acids: CASSLSPGSDRANYGYTF. CDR3 coding DNA: TGCGCCAGCAGCTTATCCCCCGGCTCGGACAGGGCCAACTATGGCTACACCTTC. The whole variable domain, remainder taken from reference TRBV5-1 and TRBJ1-2, is KAGVTQTPRYLIKTRGQQVTLSCSPISGHRSVSWYQQTPGQGLQFLFEYFSETQRNKGNFPGRFSGRQFSNSRSEMNVSTLELGDSALYLCASSLSPGSDRANYGYTFGSGTRLTVV.

The rearrangement uses TRBV7-8 and TRBJ2-7, with no clear D. V was trimmed by 2 bases and J by 7 bases, leaving 18 bases between them. The CDR3 is 15 amino acids. Germline CDR1 reads SGHVS; CDR2 reads FQNEAQ. The CDR3 sequence: CASSLKSVKFGEQYF. In nucleotides, the CDR3 is TGTGCCAGCAGCTTAAAGTCGGTCAAGTTCGGGGAGCAGTACTTC.

The V gene is TRBV19, the J gene TRBJ1-2; D perhaps matches TRBD1 (6 bases). The V and J ends lost 0 bases and 2 bases respectively, with 7 bases between them. CDR3 length: 14 residues. Looked up from germline, CDR1 is LNHDA and CDR2 is SQIVND (reference sequence). The CDR3 region is CASSIETGNYGYTF. As DNA, the CDR3 is TGTGCCAGTAGTATAGAAACAGGGAACTATGGCTACACCTTC.

The gene calls are TRBV18 and TRBJ2-2; possible D gene TRBD2, 6 bases. The CDR3 has 16 residues. Germline assignment: CDR1 KGHSH and CDR2 LQKENI. The V end was cut by 3 bases, the J end by 4 bases, with 15 bases between. The CDR3 DNA reads TGTGCCAGCTCACCCGAACGGCCAGCGGGCACCGGGGAGCTGTTTTTT. This encodes CASSPERPAGTGELFF.